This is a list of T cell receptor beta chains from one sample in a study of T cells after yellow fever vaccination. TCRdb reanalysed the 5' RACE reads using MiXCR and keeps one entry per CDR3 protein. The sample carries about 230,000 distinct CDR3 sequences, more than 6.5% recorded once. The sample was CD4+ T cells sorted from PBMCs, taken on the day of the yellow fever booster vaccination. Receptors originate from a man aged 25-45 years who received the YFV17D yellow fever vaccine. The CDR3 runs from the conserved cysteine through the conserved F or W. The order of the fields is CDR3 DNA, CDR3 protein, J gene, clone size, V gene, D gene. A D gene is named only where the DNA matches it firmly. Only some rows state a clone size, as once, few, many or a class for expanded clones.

CDR3 DNA: TGTGCCAGCAGCTTTAGCGGGAGGATTGAGCAGTACTTC; CDR3 protein: CASSFSGRIEQYF; J gene: TRBJ2-7; clone size: .; V gene: TRBV5-4; D gene: TRBD2
CDR3 DNA: TGTGCCAGCAGCCAGGCTCCCCTGGGTGGGGGGAGCACAGATACGCAGTATTTT; CDR3 protein: CASSQAPLGGGSTDTQYF; J gene: TRBJ2-3; clone size: .; V gene: TRBV4-2; D gene: .
CDR3 DNA: TGTGCCAGCAGCTTTGCTTTGGACAATGAGCAGTTCTTC; CDR3 protein: CASSFALDNEQFF; J gene: TRBJ2-1; clone size: many; V gene: TRBV5-5; D gene: .
CDR3 DNA: TGTGCCAGCCGGCAGCGGGAGGGCAACGATACGCAGTATTTT; CDR3 protein: CASRQREGNDTQYF; J gene: TRBJ2-3; clone size: many; V gene: TRBV21-1; D gene: .
CDR3 DNA: TGTGCCAGCAGCTTGCTTGTTGGGACTAGCAGAAACCAAGAGACCCAGTACTTC; CDR3 protein: CASSLLVGTSRNQETQYF; J gene: TRBJ2-5; clone size: many; V gene: TRBV5-6; D gene: TRBD2
CDR3 DNA: TGTGCCAGCAGTGCAAGCGGGAGGGCCGGGAATACGCAGTATTTT; CDR3 protein: CASSASGRAGNTQYF; J gene: TRBJ2-3; clone size: .; V gene: TRBV12-3/TRBV12-4; D gene: TRBD2
CDR3 DNA: TGCGCCAGCCAAGGACTAGCGGGAGTATATGAGCAGTTCTTC; CDR3 protein: CASQGLAGVYEQFF; J gene: TRBJ2-1; clone size: few; V gene: TRBV5-1; D gene: TRBD2
CDR3 DNA: TGTGCCAGCAGTAAACCGGACGCCTACGAGCAGTACTTC; CDR3 protein: CASSKPDAYEQYF; J gene: TRBJ2-7; clone size: .; V gene: TRBV6-1; D gene: .
CDR3 DNA: TGTGCCAGCAGCTCCCTACAGGGGCACAACTATGGCTACACCTTC; CDR3 protein: CASSSLQGHNYGYTF; J gene: TRBJ1-2; clone size: many; V gene: TRBV7-2; D gene: TRBD1
CDR3 DNA: TGTGCCAGCAGGCCAACAGCGGCCCAAGAGACCCAGTACTTC; CDR3 protein: CASRPTAAQETQYF; J gene: TRBJ2-5; clone size: many; V gene: TRBV6-2/TRBV6-3; D gene: .
CDR3 DNA: TGTGCCAGCAGCTTGCCTAGCGGGATGGAGACCCAGTACTTC; CDR3 protein: CASSLPSGMETQYF; J gene: TRBJ2-5; clone size: few; V gene: TRBV7-2; D gene: TRBD2
CDR3 DNA: TGCAGTGCTAGCCTCTCACTAGCGGGGACCAATGAGCAGTTCTTC; CDR3 protein: CSASLSLAGTNEQFF; J gene: TRBJ2-1; clone size: many; V gene: TRBV20-1; D gene: TRBD2
CDR3 DNA: TGCAGTGCTAGAGGTACTAGCGGACCCAATGAGCAGTTCTTC; CDR3 protein: CSARGTSGPNEQFF; J gene: TRBJ2-1; clone size: many; V gene: TRBV20-1; D gene: TRBD2
CDR3 DNA: TGTGCCAGCAGTTTGTCATCCCGATGGACTGAAGCTTTCTTT; CDR3 protein: CASSLSSRWTEAFF; J gene: TRBJ1-1; clone size: many; V gene: TRBV27; D gene: .
CDR3 DNA: TGCGCCAGCAGCCAAGGACGGACAGGGGCTAGCACAGATACGCAGTATTTT; CDR3 protein: CASSQGRTGASTDTQYF; J gene: TRBJ2-3; clone size: many; V gene: TRBV4-1; D gene: TRBD1
CDR3 DNA: TGCGCCAGCAGCAAAGCCGGGACTAGCGGGAGTACAGATACGCAGTATTTT; CDR3 protein: CASSKAGTSGSTDTQYF; J gene: TRBJ2-3; clone size: .; V gene: TRBV5-1; D gene: TRBD2
CDR3 DNA: TGCACCAGCAGCCAAGAAGGGCTAGCGGGAGTAGAGTCCTACGAGCAGTACTTC; CDR3 protein: CTSSQEGLAGVESYEQYF; J gene: TRBJ2-7; clone size: .; V gene: TRBV1; D gene: .
CDR3 DNA: TGTGCCAGCAGTAGGACTAGCGGGAGGTCAAGCTCCTACAATGAGCAGTTCTTC; CDR3 protein: CASSRTSGRSSSYNEQFF; J gene: TRBJ2-1; clone size: .; V gene: TRBV25-1; D gene: TRBD2
CDR3 DNA: TGTGCCAGCAGTTTGGAGGTACTCGGCAATCAGCCCCAGCATTTT; CDR3 protein: CASSLEVLGNQPQHF; J gene: TRBJ1-5; clone size: few; V gene: TRBV12-3/TRBV12-4; D gene: .
CDR3 DNA: TGTGCCAGCAGGGGGACTAGAGTCCCAGATACGCAGTATTTT; CDR3 protein: CASRGTRVPDTQYF; J gene: TRBJ2-3; clone size: .; V gene: TRBV12-3/TRBV12-4; D gene: TRBD2
CDR3 DNA: TGCGCCAGCAGCGGGGGGACGCATTACACAGATACGCAGTATTTT; CDR3 protein: CASSGGTHYTDTQYF; J gene: TRBJ2-3; clone size: few; V gene: TRBV5-1; D gene: .
CDR3 DNA: TGCAGTGCGCCACAACTCAATGAGCAGTTCTTC; CDR3 protein: CSAPQLNEQFF; J gene: TRBJ2-1; clone size: .; V gene: TRBV20-1; D gene: .
CDR3 DNA: TGCGCCAGCAGCGCCACAGGGGGCCGAAATGAAAAACTGTTTTTT; CDR3 protein: CASSATGGRNEKLFF; J gene: TRBJ1-4; clone size: many; V gene: TRBV5-1; D gene: TRBD1
CDR3 DNA: TGTGCCAGCAGCCTGTTCGGGGCAAGCTCCTACAATGAGCAGTTCTTC; CDR3 protein: CASSLFGASSYNEQFF; J gene: TRBJ2-1; clone size: .; V gene: TRBV7-2; D gene: .
CDR3 DNA: TGTGCCAGCAGCTTGGATGGGGGTTGGGAGCCCCAGCATTTT; CDR3 protein: CASSLDGGWEPQHF; J gene: TRBJ1-5; clone size: .; V gene: TRBV5-5; D gene: .
CDR3 DNA: TGTGCCAGCAGTTCAGCTAGCGGGCCCAAGCAGTTCTTC; CDR3 protein: CASSSASGPKQFF; J gene: TRBJ2-1; clone size: many; V gene: TRBV6-2/TRBV6-3; D gene: TRBD2
CDR3 DNA: TGCGCCAGCAGTCAATTCCCGGGACCCTGGAGAAACTCCTACGAGCAGTACTTC; CDR3 protein: CASSQFPGPWRNSYEQYF; J gene: TRBJ2-7; clone size: few; V gene: TRBV23-1; D gene: .
CDR3 DNA: TGTGCCAGCAGCTTAGGTTCCCCTCCAGATACGCAGTATTTT; CDR3 protein: CASSLGSPPDTQYF; J gene: TRBJ2-3; clone size: few; V gene: TRBV7-2; D gene: .
CDR3 DNA: TGCAGTGCTAGTAGCGGGAATCTGAAAAACATTCAGTACTTC; CDR3 protein: CSASSGNLKNIQYF; J gene: TRBJ2-4; clone size: many; V gene: TRBV20-1; D gene: TRBD2
CDR3 DNA: TGTGCCATCGGATTCACGGGCTACGAGCAGTACTTC; CDR3 protein: CAIGFTGYEQYF; J gene: TRBJ2-7; clone size: .; V gene: TRBV5-8; D gene: .
CDR3 DNA: TGCGCCAGCATGGGAGGGGGGCTCACAGATACGCAGTATTTT; CDR3 protein: CASMGGGLTDTQYF; J gene: TRBJ2-3; clone size: many; V gene: TRBV5-1; D gene: .
CDR3 DNA: TGTGCCAGCACGGACAGGGGGATCGACTACACCTTC; CDR3 protein: CASTDRGIDYTF; J gene: TRBJ1-2; clone size: .; V gene: TRBV12-3/TRBV12-4; D gene: TRBD1
CDR3 DNA: TGTGCCAGCAGCTTATTCGACTACGAGACCCAGTACTTC; CDR3 protein: CASSLFDYETQYF; J gene: TRBJ2-5; clone size: few; V gene: TRBV7-9; D gene: .
CDR3 DNA: TGCAGTGCTAGAGAGGCTAGCGGTACCTACAATGAGCAGTTCTTC; CDR3 protein: CSAREASGTYNEQFF; J gene: TRBJ2-1; clone size: few; V gene: TRBV20-1; D gene: TRBD2
CDR3 DNA: TGTGCCAGCAGTTACTGGGCTGGGCAGGAGACCCAGTACTTC; CDR3 protein: CASSYWAGQETQYF; J gene: TRBJ2-5; clone size: many; V gene: TRBV6-5; D gene: .
CDR3 DNA: TGTGCCAGCAGCTTCAGGGGAGGGCGATCCGAGCAGTACTTC; CDR3 protein: CASSFRGGRSEQYF; J gene: TRBJ2-7; clone size: few; V gene: TRBV7-2; D gene: .
CDR3 DNA: TGTGCCAGCAGCTCGGACAGAGCGAACACCGGGGAGCTGTTTTTT; CDR3 protein: CASSSDRANTGELFF; J gene: TRBJ2-2; clone size: few; V gene: TRBV5-4; D gene: .
CDR3 DNA: TGCGCCAGCAGCCCCGGGACACGAGTTGGCGATGAGCAGTTCTTC; CDR3 protein: CASSPGTRVGDEQFF; J gene: TRBJ2-1; clone size: few; V gene: TRBV5-1; D gene: .
CDR3 DNA: TGTGCCAGCAGCTTAGGGGATACAGGGGGCGCGTGGGATACGCAGTATTTT; CDR3 protein: CASSLGDTGGAWDTQYF; J gene: TRBJ2-3; clone size: .; V gene: TRBV7-2; D gene: TRBD1
CDR3 DNA: TGTGCCAGCAGCAGAGGGGACTATGGCTACACCTTC; CDR3 protein: CASSRGDYGYTF; J gene: TRBJ1-2; clone size: many; V gene: TRBV7-6; D gene: .
CDR3 DNA: TGTGCCAGCTTCCCTCTAGCGGGAGTATTTTCCGAGCAGTACTTC; CDR3 protein: CASFPLAGVFSEQYF; J gene: TRBJ2-7; clone size: .; V gene: TRBV6-5; D gene: TRBD2
CDR3 DNA: TGTGCCAGTAGTAAGCCCCCGTCGGGGAACACTGAAGCTTTCTTT; CDR3 protein: CASSKPPSGNTEAFF; J gene: TRBJ1-1; clone size: .; V gene: TRBV19; D gene: .
CDR3 DNA: TGTGCCAGCAGCCTCGGACTGGAGAACAATGAGCAGTTCTTC; CDR3 protein: CASSLGLENNEQFF; J gene: TRBJ2-1; clone size: .; V gene: TRBV7-9; D gene: .
CDR3 DNA: TGTGCCTGGAGTGCCCTGGCCCAGCAGTACTTC; CDR3 protein: CAWSALAQQYF; J gene: TRBJ2-7; clone size: few; V gene: TRBV30; D gene: .
CDR3 DNA: TGTGCCAGCAGCCTATGGACCGAGCAGTACTTC; CDR3 protein: CASSLWTEQYF; J gene: TRBJ2-7; clone size: .; V gene: TRBV11-2; D gene: .
CDR3 DNA: TGTGCCAGCAGCCAGACTAGCGGGAGTTATGATACGCAGTATTTT; CDR3 protein: CASSQTSGSYDTQYF; J gene: TRBJ2-3; clone size: .; V gene: TRBV7-3; D gene: TRBD2
CDR3 DNA: TGTGCCAGCAGAACAGGGGGCGACTCCGCTGAAGCTTTCTTT; CDR3 protein: CASRTGGDSAEAFF; J gene: TRBJ1-1; clone size: .; V gene: TRBV7-3; D gene: TRBD1
CDR3 DNA: TGTGCCAGTAGGATTAGCGGGAGATATGCAGATACGCAGTATTTT; CDR3 protein: CASRISGRYADTQYF; J gene: TRBJ2-3; clone size: few; V gene: TRBV19; D gene: TRBD2
CDR3 DNA: TGCGCCAGCAGCCTACGGACCGCTACCCAAGATACGCAGTATTTT; CDR3 protein: CASSLRTATQDTQYF; J gene: TRBJ2-3; clone size: many; V gene: TRBV5-1; D gene: .